This passage covers 10 T cell receptor beta chains from one sample sequenced in a study of T cell repertoires in cytomegalovirus infection. Via MiXCR, TCRdb re-called the reads, giving one row per CDR3 protein. The table records 300,000 or so distinct CDR3 sequences, about 8.8% of them present only once. The sequenced material came from PBMCs. Receptors originate from a human donor in good health (CMV status not recorded). Some clones in this sample may be carry-over from other donors' samples.

This clonotype was observed many times. This sequence joins TRBV7-2 and TRBJ2-3; TRBD1 matches at 7 bases. This CDR3 has 15 amino acids. CDR1 is SGHTA and CDR2 is FQGNSA in the germline V gene. V gave up 3 bases and J gave up 2 bases; unmatched junction bases: 5. CDR3 protein: CASSFQGENTDTQYF. In nucleotides, the CDR3 is TGTGCCAGCAGCTTTCAGGGGGAAAACACAGATACGCAGTATTTT.

This clonotype was seen repeatedly, ten times or more. CDR3: CASREAGQGRIYGYTF. The DNA for the CDR3 is TGTGCCAGCAGGGAGGCGGGACAGGGGAGAATCTATGGCTACACCTTC. The chain couples TRBV28 to TRBJ1-2; 10 bases map to TRBD1. CDR1 is MDHEN, CDR2 SYDVKM, per germline. The ends lost 6 bases at V and 4 bases at J; junction bases unmatched: 11. This CDR3 spans 16 amino acids.

Comment on this clonotype: A read error may be the cause here, since a much bigger clone is one base away. The CDR3 loop is CASSSFSGDYTEAFF. In DNA, the CDR3 is TGTGCCAGCAGCTCCTTTTCGGGGGACTACACTGAAGCTTTCTTT. The genes are TRBV7-6 and TRBJ1-1, with D perhaps TRBD1 (5 bases). This CDR3 contains 15 residues. CDR1 is SGHVS, CDR2 FNYEAQ, per germline. V was trimmed by 4 bases and J by 3 bases, leaving 15 bases between them.

In this sample, this clonotype turned up many times. The chain is built from TRBV7-2 and TRBJ1-5; D might be TRBD1 (5 bases). The CDR3 is 15 amino acids. V was trimmed by 5 bases and J by 2 bases, leaving 13 bases between them. Germline V lookup: CDR1 SGHTA, CDR2 FQGNSA. The chain's CDR3 is CASSVESGGNQPQHF. The CDR3, as DNA: TGTGCCAGCAGCGTAGAATCGGGGGGCAATCAGCCCCAGCATTTT.

This clonotype was seen many times. The rearrangement uses TRBV10-2 and TRBJ2-7, with TRBD1 as a possible D gene (5 bases). CDR1 and CDR2 (germline): WSHSY, SAAADI. There are 13 residues in the CDR3. Trimming stripped 3 bases from V and 7 bases from J, with 13 bases between. In DNA form, the CDR3 reads TGCGCCAGCAGTGAACAGGTCCAATCGGAGCAGTACTTC. Translated: CASSEQVQSEQYF.

With regard to this clonotype: This may stem from a read error, because a much larger clone lies one nucleotide away. V and J are TRBV7-9 and TRBJ2-5; 7 nucleotides agree with TRBD2. The CDR3 extends over 17 amino acids. V was pared by 1 base and J by 0 bases, with 8 bases of the junction left unmatched. Germline-derived CDR1 and CDR2 are SEHNR and FQNEAQ (reference sequence). CDR3 nucleotides: TGTGCCAGCAGCTTAGGGATGGCGGGAGAGAACCAAGAGACCCAGTACTTC. Protein product: CASSLGMAGENQETQYF.

This clonotype was observed many times. The chain employs TRBV5-4 and TRBJ2-1; TRBD1 matches at 8 bases. J was trimmed by 7 bases and V by 2 bases; bases with no gene match: 8. The CDR3 has 15 amino acids. The germline CDR1 and CDR2 sequences are SGHNT and YYREEE (reference sequence). The CDR3 coding sequence is TGTGCCAGCAGCTTCGGCGGACAGGGAAGGAATGAGCAGTTCTTC. Translation gives CASSFGGQGRNEQFF.

This clonotype was detected many times. CDR3 region: CASADGQGILETQYF. The CDR3 DNA follows: TGTGCCAGCGCCGACGGACAGGGGATTTTGGAGACCCAGTACTTC. The chain employs TRBV10-3 and TRBJ2-5; 9 bases line up with TRBD1. V shed 10 bases, J shed 5 bases, and the junction held 14 bases outside the gene matches. The CDR3 extends over 15 amino acids. From germline, CDR1 is ENHRY and CDR2 SYGVKD.

The V gene is TRBV19, the J gene TRBJ2-4; 12 nucleotides agree with TRBD2. Germline-derived CDR1 and CDR2 are LNHDA and SQIVND (reference sequence). This CDR3 spans 14 amino acids. J lost 6 bases, V lost 6 bases, and 3 bases had no gene match. CDR3 residues: CASRPGLAGNIQYF. In nucleotides, the CDR3 is TGTGCCAGTAGACCGGGACTAGCGGGAAACATTCAGTACTTC.

At least ten counts were recorded for this clonotype. The rearrangement links TRBV7-9 to TRBJ1-6, with 7 bases aligning to TRBD1. V lost 4 bases to trimming and J lost 9 bases; unmatched junction nucleotides: 15. The CDR3 is 17 amino acids. CDR1 and CDR2 from the germline V gene are SEHNR and FQNEAQ (reference sequence). CDR3 residues: CASSSMTRGIVGSPLHF. The CDR3 DNA follows: TGTGCCAGCAGCTCGATGACCAGGGGGATCGTTGGTTCACCCCTCCACTTT.